This T cell receptor beta chain came from a study of T-cell reconstitution after alpha-beta-depleted transplantation in children. As it was prepared, the TCRbeta library received unique molecular identifiers. TCRdb re-called the PCR reads through MiXCR, storing one row per CDR3 protein. The sample records about 830,000 distinct CDR3 sequences, 15% to 20% being singletons. Trimming left V 3 bases short and J 5 bases short, with 11 bases between. The length of the CDR3 is 13 residues. This chain links TRBV12-3 or TRBV12-4 with TRBJ2-7, with no clear D. The sequence came from a male patient aged 5 to 17 who had a stem cell transplant for acute lymphoblastic leukemia, so the T cells may come from the graft donor. The source was PBMCs, mostly from graft donor cells, collected 360 days after TCRalphabeta/CD19-depleted stem cell transplant. CDR3 sequence (DNA): TGTGCCAGCAGTTTCCGATGGAGAAACGAGCAGTACTTC. It specifies CASSFRWRNEQYF.